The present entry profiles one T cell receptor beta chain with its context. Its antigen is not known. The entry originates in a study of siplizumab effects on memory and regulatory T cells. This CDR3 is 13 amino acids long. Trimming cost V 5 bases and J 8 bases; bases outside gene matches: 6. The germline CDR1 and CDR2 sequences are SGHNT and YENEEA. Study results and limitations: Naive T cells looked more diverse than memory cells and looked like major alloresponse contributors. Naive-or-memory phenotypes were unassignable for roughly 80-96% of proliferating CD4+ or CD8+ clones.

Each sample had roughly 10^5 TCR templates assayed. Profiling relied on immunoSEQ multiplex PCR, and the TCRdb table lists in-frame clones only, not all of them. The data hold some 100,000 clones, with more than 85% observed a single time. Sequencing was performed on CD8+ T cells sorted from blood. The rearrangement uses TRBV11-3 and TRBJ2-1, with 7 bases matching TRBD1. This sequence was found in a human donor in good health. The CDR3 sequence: CASSLGTADEQFF. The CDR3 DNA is TGTGCCAGCAGCCTAGGGACAGCCGATGAGCAGTTCTTC.